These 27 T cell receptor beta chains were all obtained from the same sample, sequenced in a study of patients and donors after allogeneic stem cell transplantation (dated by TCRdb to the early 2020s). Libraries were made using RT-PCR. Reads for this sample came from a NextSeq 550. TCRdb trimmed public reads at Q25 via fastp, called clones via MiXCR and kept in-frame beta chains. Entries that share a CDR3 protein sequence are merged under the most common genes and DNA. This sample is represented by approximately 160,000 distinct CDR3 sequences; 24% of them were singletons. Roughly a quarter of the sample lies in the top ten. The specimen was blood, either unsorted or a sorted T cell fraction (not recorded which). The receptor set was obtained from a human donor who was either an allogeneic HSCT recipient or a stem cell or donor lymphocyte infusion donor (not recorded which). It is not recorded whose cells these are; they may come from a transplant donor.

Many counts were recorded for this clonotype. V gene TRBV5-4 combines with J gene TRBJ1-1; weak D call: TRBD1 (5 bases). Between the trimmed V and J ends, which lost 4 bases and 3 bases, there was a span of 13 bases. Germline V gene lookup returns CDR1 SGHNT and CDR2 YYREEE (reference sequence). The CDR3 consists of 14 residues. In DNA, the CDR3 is TGTGCCAGCAGCACGTGGGGGGTTGACACTGAAGCTTTCTTT. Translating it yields CASSTWGVDTEAFF.

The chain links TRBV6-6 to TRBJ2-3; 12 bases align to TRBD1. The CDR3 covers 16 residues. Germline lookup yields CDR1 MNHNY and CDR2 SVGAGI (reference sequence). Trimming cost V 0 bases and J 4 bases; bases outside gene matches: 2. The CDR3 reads CASSYSRDRGPDTQYF. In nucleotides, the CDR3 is TGTGCCAGCAGTTACTCGCGGGACAGGGGGCCAGATACGCAGTATTTT.

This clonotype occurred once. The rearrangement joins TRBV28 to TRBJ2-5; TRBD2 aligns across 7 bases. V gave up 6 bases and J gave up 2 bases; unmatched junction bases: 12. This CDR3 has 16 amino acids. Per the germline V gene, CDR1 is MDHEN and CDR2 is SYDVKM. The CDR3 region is CASRRFVQGLQETQYF. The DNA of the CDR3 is TGTGCCAGCAGGCGCTTTGTCCAGGGACTACAAGAGACCCAGTACTTC.

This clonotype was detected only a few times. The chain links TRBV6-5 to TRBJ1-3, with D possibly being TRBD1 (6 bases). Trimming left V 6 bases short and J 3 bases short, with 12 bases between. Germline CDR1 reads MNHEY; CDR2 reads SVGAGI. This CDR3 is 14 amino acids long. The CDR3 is CASSRYRVGNTIYF. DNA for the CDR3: TGTGCCAGCAGCAGGTACAGGGTTGGAAACACCATATATTTT.

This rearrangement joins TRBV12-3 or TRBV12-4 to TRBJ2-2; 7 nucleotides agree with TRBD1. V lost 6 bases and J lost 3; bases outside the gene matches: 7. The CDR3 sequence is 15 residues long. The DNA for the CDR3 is TGTGCCAGCAGGGCGGGCACAGGGGACACCGGGGAGCTGTTTTTT. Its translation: CASRAGTGDTGELFF.

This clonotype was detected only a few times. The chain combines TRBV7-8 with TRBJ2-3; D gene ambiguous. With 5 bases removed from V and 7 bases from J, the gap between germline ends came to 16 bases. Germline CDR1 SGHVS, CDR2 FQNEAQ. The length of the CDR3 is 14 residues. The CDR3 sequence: CASSTDGRVYTQYF. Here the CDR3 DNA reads TGTGCCAGCAGCACCGATGGTCGGGTGTATACGCAGTATTTT.

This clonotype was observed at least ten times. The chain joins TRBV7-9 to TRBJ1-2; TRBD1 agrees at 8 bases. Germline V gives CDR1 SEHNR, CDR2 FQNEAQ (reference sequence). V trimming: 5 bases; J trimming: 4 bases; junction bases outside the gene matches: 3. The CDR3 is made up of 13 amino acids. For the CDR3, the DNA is TGTGCCAGCAGCCCGGACAGGGTCTATGGCTACACCTTC. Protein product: CASSPDRVYGYTF.

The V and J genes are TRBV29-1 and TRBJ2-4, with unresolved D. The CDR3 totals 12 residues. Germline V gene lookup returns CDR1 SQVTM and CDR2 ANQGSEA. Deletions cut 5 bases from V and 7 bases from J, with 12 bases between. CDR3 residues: CSVRLRSNIQYF. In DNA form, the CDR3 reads TGCAGCGTTCGGCTGAGGTCGAACATTCAGTACTTC.

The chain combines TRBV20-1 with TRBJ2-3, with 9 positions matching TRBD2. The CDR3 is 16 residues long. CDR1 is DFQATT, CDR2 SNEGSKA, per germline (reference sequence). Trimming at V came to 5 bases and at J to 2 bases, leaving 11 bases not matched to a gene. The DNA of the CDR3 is TGCAGTGCTTTAGAGTTCCTAGCGGGGATCACAGATACGCAGTATTTT. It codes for CSALEFLAGITDTQYF.

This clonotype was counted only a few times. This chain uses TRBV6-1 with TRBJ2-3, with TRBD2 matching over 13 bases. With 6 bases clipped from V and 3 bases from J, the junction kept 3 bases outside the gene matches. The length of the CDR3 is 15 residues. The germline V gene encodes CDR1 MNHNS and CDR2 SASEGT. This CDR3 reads CASSTSGGATDTQYF. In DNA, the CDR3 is TGTGCCAGCAGCACTAGCGGGGGGGCGACAGATACGCAGTATTTT.

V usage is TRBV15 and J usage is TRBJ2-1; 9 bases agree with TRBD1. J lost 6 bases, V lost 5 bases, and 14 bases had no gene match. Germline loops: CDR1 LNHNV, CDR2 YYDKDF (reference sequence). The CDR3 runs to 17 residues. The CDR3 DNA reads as TGTGCCACCAGCCCCTCATTGGGGACAGGGCCCCTCAATGAGCAGTTCTTC. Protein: CATSPSLGTGPLNEQFF.

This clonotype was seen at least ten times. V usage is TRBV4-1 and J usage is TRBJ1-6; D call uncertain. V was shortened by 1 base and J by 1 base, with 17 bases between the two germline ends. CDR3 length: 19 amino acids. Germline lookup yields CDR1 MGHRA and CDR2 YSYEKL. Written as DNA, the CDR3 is TGCGCCAGCAGCCAAGGGACGCTGGCCAGCCTATCCTATAATTCACCCCTCCACTTT. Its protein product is CASSQGTLASLSYNSPLHF.

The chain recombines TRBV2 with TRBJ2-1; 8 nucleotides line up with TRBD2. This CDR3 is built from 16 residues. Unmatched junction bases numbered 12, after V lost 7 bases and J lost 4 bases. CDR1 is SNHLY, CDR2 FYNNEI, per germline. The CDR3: CASKRIPGGTYNEQFF. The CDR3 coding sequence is TGTGCCAGCAAGAGAATCCCGGGGGGGACTTACAATGAGCAGTTCTTC.

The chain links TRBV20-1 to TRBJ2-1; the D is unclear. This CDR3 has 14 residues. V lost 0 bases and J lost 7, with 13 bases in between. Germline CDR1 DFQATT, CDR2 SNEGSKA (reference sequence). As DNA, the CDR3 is TGCAGTGCTAGAGATATTTTGGGATCGAATGAGCAGTTCTTC. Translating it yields CSARDILGSNEQFF.

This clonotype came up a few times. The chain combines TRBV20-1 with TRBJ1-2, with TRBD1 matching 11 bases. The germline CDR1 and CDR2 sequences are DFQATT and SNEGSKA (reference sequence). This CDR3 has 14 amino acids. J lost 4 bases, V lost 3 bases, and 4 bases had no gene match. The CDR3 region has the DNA TGCAGTGCTAGGGACAGGGGGCGCGCCTATGGCTACACCTTC. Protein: CSARDRGRAYGYTF.

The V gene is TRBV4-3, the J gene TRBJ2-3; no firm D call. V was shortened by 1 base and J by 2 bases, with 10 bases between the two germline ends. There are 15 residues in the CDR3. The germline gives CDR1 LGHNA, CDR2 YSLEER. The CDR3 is CASSQGERDTDTQYF. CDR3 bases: TGCGCCAGCAGCCAAGGCGAGCGAGACACAGATACGCAGTATTTT.

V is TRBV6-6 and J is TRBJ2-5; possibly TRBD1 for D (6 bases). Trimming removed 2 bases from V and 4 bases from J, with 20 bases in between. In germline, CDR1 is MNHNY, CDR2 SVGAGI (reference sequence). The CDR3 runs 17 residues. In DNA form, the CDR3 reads TGTGCCAGCAGTTACCGATTCGGGACAACGACAGGAGAGACCCAGTACTTC. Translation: CASSYRFGTTTGETQYF.

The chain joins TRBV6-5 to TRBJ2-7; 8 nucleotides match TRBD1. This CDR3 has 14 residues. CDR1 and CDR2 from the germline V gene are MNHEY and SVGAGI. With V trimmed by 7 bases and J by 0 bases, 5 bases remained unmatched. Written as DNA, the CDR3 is TGTGCCAGCACTTTAGACAGGGGCTCCTACGAGCAGTACTTC. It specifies CASTLDRGSYEQYF.

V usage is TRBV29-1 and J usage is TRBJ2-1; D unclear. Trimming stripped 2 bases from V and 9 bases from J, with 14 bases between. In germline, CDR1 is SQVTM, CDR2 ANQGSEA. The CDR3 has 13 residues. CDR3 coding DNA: TGCAGCGTTGAATACGTCGTAGTCGGTGAGCAGTTCTTC. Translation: CSVEYVVVGEQFF.

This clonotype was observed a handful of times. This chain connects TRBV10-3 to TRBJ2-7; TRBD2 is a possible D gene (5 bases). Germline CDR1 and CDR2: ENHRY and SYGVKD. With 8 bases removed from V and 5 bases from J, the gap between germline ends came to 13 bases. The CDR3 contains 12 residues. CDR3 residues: CAIAESGNEQYF. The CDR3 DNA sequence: TGTGCCATCGCCGAATCGGGGAACGAGCAGTACTTC.

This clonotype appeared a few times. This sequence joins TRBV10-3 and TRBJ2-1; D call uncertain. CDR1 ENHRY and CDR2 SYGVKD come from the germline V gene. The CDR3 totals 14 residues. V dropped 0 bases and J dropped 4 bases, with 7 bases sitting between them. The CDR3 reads CAISESNKYNEQFF. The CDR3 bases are TGTGCCATCAGTGAGTCGAACAAGTACAATGAGCAGTTCTTC.

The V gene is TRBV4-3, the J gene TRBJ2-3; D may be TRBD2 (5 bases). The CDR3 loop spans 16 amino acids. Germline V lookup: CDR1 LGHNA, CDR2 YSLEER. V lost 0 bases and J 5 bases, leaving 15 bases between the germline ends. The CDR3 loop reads CASSQETVRAGDTQYF. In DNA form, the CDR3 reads TGCGCCAGCAGCCAAGAAACAGTGAGGGCCGGAGATACGCAGTATTTT.

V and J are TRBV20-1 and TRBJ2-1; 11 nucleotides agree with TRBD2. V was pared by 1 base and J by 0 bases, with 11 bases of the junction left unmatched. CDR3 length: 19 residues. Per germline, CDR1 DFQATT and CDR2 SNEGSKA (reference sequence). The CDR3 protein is CSARGRLAGGSSSYNEQFF. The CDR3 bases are TGCAGTGCTAGAGGTCGCCTAGCGGGGGGCTCGAGCTCCTACAATGAGCAGTTCTTC.

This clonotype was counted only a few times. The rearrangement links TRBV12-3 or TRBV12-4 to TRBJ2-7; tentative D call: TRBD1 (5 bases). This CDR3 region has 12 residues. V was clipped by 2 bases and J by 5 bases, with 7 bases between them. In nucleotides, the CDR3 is TGTGCCAGCAGTTTAAAAGGGGACGAGCAGTACTTC. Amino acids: CASSLKGDEQYF.

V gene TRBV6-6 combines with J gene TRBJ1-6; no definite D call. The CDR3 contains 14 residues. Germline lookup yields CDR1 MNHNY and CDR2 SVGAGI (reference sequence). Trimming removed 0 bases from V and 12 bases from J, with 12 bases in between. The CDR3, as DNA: TGTGCCAGCAGTTACTCGCGGATGGAGGAACCCCTCCACTTT. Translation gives CASSYSRMEEPLHF.

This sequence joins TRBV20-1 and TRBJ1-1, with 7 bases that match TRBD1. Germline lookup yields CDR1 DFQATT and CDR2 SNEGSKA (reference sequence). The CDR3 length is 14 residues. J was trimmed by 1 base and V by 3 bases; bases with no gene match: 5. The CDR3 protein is CSARDRQGNTEAFF. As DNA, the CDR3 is TGCAGTGCTAGGGATAGACAGGGGAACACTGAAGCTTTCTTT.

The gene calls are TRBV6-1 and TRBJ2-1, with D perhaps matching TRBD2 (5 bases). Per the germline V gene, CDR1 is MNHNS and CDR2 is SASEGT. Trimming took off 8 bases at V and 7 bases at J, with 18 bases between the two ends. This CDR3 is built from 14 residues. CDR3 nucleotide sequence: TGTGCCAGCCGAGGAAGCGGACTGATTAATGAGCAGTTCTTC. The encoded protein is CASRGSGLINEQFF.